This T cell receptor beta chain was obtained from a study of long-term antiretroviral therapy in people with HIV. Study results and limitations: Blood, drawn from the mid-2000s to the late 2010s, may reflect older ART regimens. Narrower CDR3 length ranges marked HIV repertoires relative to controls. Records did not include ART adherence, viral resistance or therapy changes.

Amounts of 1-10 million cryopreserved PBMC were held in the samples before DNA extraction. With survey level as its setting, the immunoSEQ assay was v3.0. The data were produced by immunoSEQ multiplex PCR, yet TCRdb's version contains in-frame clones alone and is incomplete. The table lists about 11,000 clones, about 89% of them singletons, with approximately 20% in the top ten. To note about this clone: What it recognizes is unknown.

The clonotype originates from a woman aged 40 to 55 with HIV. The starting material was unsorted PBMCs, obtained 0.2 years before starting antiretroviral therapy.

Here the CDR3 reads CASSIGYSYEQYF. In DNA form, the CDR3 reads TGTGCCAGTAGTATAGGGTACTCCTACGAGCAGTACTTC. V gene TRBV19 combines with J gene TRBJ2-7; D call uncertain. The V end was cut by 1 base, the J end by 0 bases, with 4 bases between. The CDR3 consists of 13 residues. The germline V gene encodes CDR1 LNHDA and CDR2 SQIVND (reference sequence).